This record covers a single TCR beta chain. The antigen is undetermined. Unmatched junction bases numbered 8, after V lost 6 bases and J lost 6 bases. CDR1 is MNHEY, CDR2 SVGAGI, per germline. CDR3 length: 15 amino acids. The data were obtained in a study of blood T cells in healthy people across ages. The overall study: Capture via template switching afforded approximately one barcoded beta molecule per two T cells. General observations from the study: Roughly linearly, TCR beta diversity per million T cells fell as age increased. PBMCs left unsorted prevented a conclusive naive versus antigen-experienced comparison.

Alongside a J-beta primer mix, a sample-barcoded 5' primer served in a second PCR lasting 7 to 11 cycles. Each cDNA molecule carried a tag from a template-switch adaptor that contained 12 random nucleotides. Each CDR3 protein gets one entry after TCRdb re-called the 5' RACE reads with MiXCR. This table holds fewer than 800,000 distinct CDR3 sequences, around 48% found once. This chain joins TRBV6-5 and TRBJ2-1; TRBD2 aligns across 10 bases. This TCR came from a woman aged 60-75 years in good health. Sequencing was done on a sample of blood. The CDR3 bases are TGTGCCAGCAGGCGGGCTAGCGGGAGTATCAATGAGCAGTTCTTC. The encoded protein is CASRRASGSINEQFF.